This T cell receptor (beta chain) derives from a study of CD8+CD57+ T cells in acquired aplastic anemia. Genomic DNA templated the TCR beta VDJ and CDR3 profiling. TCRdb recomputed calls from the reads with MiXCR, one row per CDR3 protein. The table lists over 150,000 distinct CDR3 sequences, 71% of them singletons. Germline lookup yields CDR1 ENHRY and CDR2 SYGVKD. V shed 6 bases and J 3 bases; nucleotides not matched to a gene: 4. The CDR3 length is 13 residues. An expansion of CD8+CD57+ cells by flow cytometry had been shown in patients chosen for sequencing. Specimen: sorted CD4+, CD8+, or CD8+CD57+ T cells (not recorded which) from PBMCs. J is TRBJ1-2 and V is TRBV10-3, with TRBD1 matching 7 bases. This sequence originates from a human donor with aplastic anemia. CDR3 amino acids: CAISYRGDYGYTF. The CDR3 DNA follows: TGTGCCATCAGCTACAGGGGAGACTATGGCTACACCTTC.